These 22 T cell receptor beta chains were sequenced from one sample in a study of glioma-infiltrating T cells. Amplification of TCR alpha and beta CDR3 regions from RNA used iRepertoire nested multiplex PCR. MiXCR, applied by TCRdb to the multiplex PCR reads, yields one record per CDR3 protein. The table shows fewer than 250,000 distinct CDR3 sequences, with about 32% occurring only once. Source material: glioma tissue, nonneoplastic brain tissue, or PBMCs (not recorded which). The receptor source for this set is a human donor with low-grade glioma or glioblastoma, undergoing nonglioma brain surgery, or in good health (not recorded which).

Ten or more counts support this clonotype. The rearrangement joins TRBV7-9 to TRBJ1-1, with 7 nucleotides matching TRBD1. V lost 6 bases, J lost 4 bases, and 8 bases stayed unmatched. Per the germline V gene, CDR1 is SEHNR and CDR2 is FQNEAQ (reference sequence). The CDR3 runs to 14 residues. CDR3 protein: CASRTGQYSTEAFF. DNA for the CDR3: TGTGCCAGCAGAACGGGACAGTATAGCACTGAAGCTTTCTTT.

The chain recombines TRBV3-1 with TRBJ1-1, with D unresolved. The CDR3 totals 13 residues. Germline lookup yields CDR1 LGHDT and CDR2 YNNKEL (reference sequence). Trimming removed 6 bases at V and 5 bases at J, with 13 bases between. The CDR3 loop is CASSQPVGTEAFF. DNA of the CDR3: TGTGCCAGCAGTCAGCCAGTGGGAACTGAAGCTTTCTTT.

Of note for this clonotype: This may be a read error, as it is one base from a much larger clone. The chain joins TRBV4-2 to TRBJ1-2; D call uncertain. The V gene's germline CDR1 is LGHNA and CDR2 YNFKEQ. The CDR3 has 15 amino acids. CDR3 protein: CASSMSRALNNGYTF. DNA for the CDR3: TGTGCCAGCAGCATGAGCCGGGCCCTTAACAATGGCTACACCTTC.

Concerning this clonotype itself: This sequence may be a read error, since a much larger clone differs from it by one base. In this CDR3 the conserved last residue, phenylalanine or tryptophan, is missing, so a read error is likely. The chain links TRBV20-1 to TRBJ2-3; 13 bases align to TRBD2. The V gene's germline CDR1 is DFQATT and CDR2 SNEGSKA (reference sequence). The CDR3 loop spans 17 amino acids. J was trimmed by 2 bases and V by 1 base; bases with no gene match: 6. This CDR3 reads CSARGTSGRGDTDTQYL. The CDR3 bases are TGCAGTGCTAGAGGGACTAGCGGGAGAGGGGACACAGATACGCAGTATTTA.

The sample holds many counts of this clonotype. At one boundary the junction diverges from the germline segment, which might be a read error. The chain is built from TRBV6-2 or TRBV6-3 and TRBJ2-3; D ambiguous. The CDR3 runs 14 residues. Germline V gene data show CDR1 as MNHEY and CDR2 as SVGEGT. Written as DNA, the CDR3 is TGCGCCACAAAGTCGGCAGGCAACACAGATACGCAGTATTTT. This sequence encodes CATKSAGNTDTQYF.

This clonotype showed up just a few times. The chain couples TRBV29-1 to TRBJ2-7; 10 bases map to TRBD2. Germline-derived CDR1 and CDR2 are SQVTM and ANQGSEA. CDR3 length: 14 amino acids. V lost 2 bases, J lost 4 bases, and 5 bases stayed unmatched. The CDR3 is CSVELGTSDYEQYF. In DNA, the CDR3 is TGCAGCGTTGAACTCGGGACTAGCGATTACGAGCAGTACTTC.

This clonotype has a count of ten or more. This rearrangement joins TRBV11-2 to TRBJ2-7; D gene uncertain. Germline values: CDR1 SGHAT, CDR2 FQNNGV. This CDR3 is built from 14 residues. V shed 0 bases and J shed 5 bases, with 11 bases lying between them. In DNA, the CDR3 is TGTGCCAGCAGCTTAGAAGGTAGACCGCACGAGCAGTACTTC. Protein product: CASSLEGRPHEQYF.

CDR3 amino acids: CASSTFGIANTGELFF. CDR3 DNA sequence: TGTGCCAGCAGCACCTTCGGGATTGCGAACACCGGGGAGCTGTTTTTT. The rearrangement links TRBV7-2 to TRBJ2-2; D may be TRBD2 (5 bases). V was shortened by 5 bases and J by 0 bases, with 13 bases between the two germline ends. The germline V gene encodes CDR1 SGHTA and CDR2 FQGNSA. The CDR3 runs 16 residues.

There are many counts of this clonotype. This chain connects TRBV20-1 to TRBJ1-2, with D possibly matching TRBD1 (5 bases). With 6 bases removed from V and 5 bases from J, the gap between germline ends came to 13 bases. CDR1 is DFQATT and CDR2 is SNEGSKA in the germline V gene (reference sequence). This CDR3 is 12 amino acids long. The CDR3 loop reads CSAPTDSYGYTF. DNA for the CDR3: TGCAGTGCACCGACAGATTCTTATGGCTACACCTTC.

This clonotype has at least ten counts. Mismatch with germline at one junction end may stem from a read error. The rearrangement joins TRBV27 to TRBJ1-1; a possible D gene is TRBD1 (5 bases). From germline, CDR1 is MNHEY and CDR2 SMNVEV (reference sequence). CDR3 length: 18 residues. The CDR3 loop reads CASSLSYPSGGIWTEAFF. The CDR3 DNA sequence: TGTGCCAGCAGTCTATCCTATCCTTCTGGGGGAATATGGACTGAAGCTTTCTTT.

For this clonotype: A read error may be the cause here, since a much bigger clone is one base away. The CDR3 sequence: CASSQRTLYIQYF. The CDR3 nucleotides are TGCGCCAGCAGCCAAAGGACTCTTTACATTCAGTACTTC. The gene calls are TRBV4-1 and TRBJ2-4; TRBD2 is a possible D gene (5 bases). The CDR3 contains 13 residues. In germline, CDR1 is MGHRA, CDR2 YSYEKL. Trimming pared 2 bases from V and 8 bases from J, leaving 10 bases between.

Notes on this clonotype: A much larger clone sits a single nucleotide away, making a read error possible. The CDR3: CASHAQGFSNQPQHF. In DNA form, the CDR3 reads TGTGCCAGTCATGCACAGGGTTTTAGCAATCAGCCCCAGCATTTT. V gene TRBV19 combines with J gene TRBJ1-5, with D possibly being TRBD1 (6 bases). The CDR3 totals 15 residues. Per the germline V gene, CDR1 is LNHDA and CDR2 is SQIVND (reference sequence). V lost 8 bases and J 0 bases, leaving 14 bases between the germline ends.

The chain has TRBV19 and TRBJ2-2; TRBD2 is a possible D gene (6 bases). The V end was cut by 4 bases, the J end by 5 bases, with 11 bases between. CDR3 length: 14 amino acids. CDR1 and CDR2 (germline): LNHDA, SQIVND (reference sequence). Written as DNA, the CDR3 is TGTGCCAGTAGTACGGGAGAAGGGACCGGGGAGCTGTTTTTT. Translating gives CASSTGEGTGELFF.

This clonotype was seen a single time. The gene calls are TRBV27 and TRBJ1-2; D remains unclear. This CDR3 has 14 amino acids. The V gene lost 5 bases and the J gene lost 7 bases, with 17 bases spanning the gap. Per germline, CDR1 MNHEY and CDR2 SMNVEV (reference sequence). The chain's CDR3 is CASSPEPHVSGYTF. For the CDR3, the DNA is TGTGCCAGCAGTCCCGAGCCCCACGTAAGTGGCTACACCTTC.

Notes on this clonotype: Possible read error: a much larger clone is one base away. The chain joins TRBV5-4 to TRBJ2-1; D perhaps matches TRBD2 (5 bases). The CDR3 has 12 residues. CDR1 is SGHNT, CDR2 YYREEE, per germline (reference sequence). The CDR3 spells CASSLDRGEKFF. The CDR3 DNA sequence: TGTGCCAGCAGCCTGGACCGGGGTGAGAAGTTCTTC. The whole variable domain, filled in from reference TRBV5-4 and TRBJ2-1, reads ETGVTQSPTHLIKTRGQQVTLRCSSQSGHNTVSWYQQALGQGPQFIFQYYREEENGRGNFPPRFSGLQFPNYSSELNVNALELDDSALYLCASSLDRGEKFFGPGTRLTVL.

The CDR3 reads CASSQDSQEQETQYF. The CDR3 DNA is TGCGCCAGCAGCCAAGATTCTCAGGAGCAAGAGACCCAGTACTTC. This chain uses TRBV4-3 with TRBJ2-5, with D unresolved. Trimming cost V 0 bases and J 2 bases, with 10 bases left between them. CDR1 and CDR2 from the germline V gene are LGHNA and YSLEER. CDR3 length: 15 amino acids.

As for this clonotype: In this CDR3 the conserved last residue, phenylalanine or tryptophan, is missing, so a read error is likely. The gene calls are TRBV6-2 or TRBV6-3 and TRBJ1-3; 7 nucleotides agree with TRBD1. The V and J ends lost 5 bases and 0 bases, in that order; junction bases with no gene match: 13. The CDR3 covers 18 residues. The germline V gene has CDR1 MNHEY and CDR2 SVGEGT. The CDR3 loop reads CASSPGGEQVFSGNTIYY. The CDR3 DNA sequence: TGTGCCAGCAGTCCAGGGGGGGAACAAGTTTTCTCTGGAAACACCATATATTAT.

This clonotype was found a few times. The chain has TRBV11-2 and TRBJ2-2; tentative D call: TRBD1 (5 bases). Trimming removed 5 bases from V and 0 bases from J, with 13 bases in between. The CDR3 consists of 16 residues. Germline V gene lookup returns CDR1 SGHAT and CDR2 FQNNGV. The CDR3 here is CASSPGKGPNTGELFF. CDR3 DNA: TGTGCCAGCAGCCCAGGGAAGGGTCCGAACACCGGGGAGCTGTTTTTT.

Ten or more counts support this clonotype. The gene calls are TRBV5-1 and TRBJ1-1; D not resolved. The CDR3 totals 14 residues. Trimming shortened V by 4 bases and J by 4 bases, and 14 bases separated the two germline ends. The germline V gene encodes CDR1 SGHRS and CDR2 YFSETQ. CDR3: CASSSRRPGTEAFF. CDR3 DNA sequence: TGCGCCAGCAGCAGCAGACGGCCGGGCACTGAAGCTTTCTTT. The full variable domain, its missing parts supplied by reference TRBV5-1 and TRBJ1-1, is KAGVTQTPRYLIKTRGQQVTLSCSPISGHRSVSWYQQTPGQGLQFLFEYFSETQRNKGNFPGRFSGRQFSNSRSEMNVSTLELGDSALYLCASSSRRPGTEAFFGQGTRLTVV.

For this clonotype: Because the CDR3's place on the DNA is in doubt, the DNA is left out and the CDR3 is given as listed by TCRdb. V and J are TRBV7-2 and TRBJ2-3; no DNA check was done on the table's D call, TRBD2. From germline, CDR1 is SGHTA and CDR2 FQGNSA. From its first to its last residue, the CDR3 has 22 amino acids. CDR3 loop: CASSFYICSACLAGESTDTQYF.

This CDR3 is CASSLGVWDEKLFF. In DNA form, the CDR3 reads TGTGCCAGCAGTTTGGGAGTTTGGGACGAAAAACTGTTTTTT. This chain joins TRBV12-3 or TRBV12-4 and TRBJ1-4; TRBD1 might be the D (5 bases). The CDR3 length is 14 residues. V lost 3 bases and J lost 8, with 13 bases in between.

V gene TRBV11-2 combines with J gene TRBJ2-7; 7 bases agree with TRBD1. Germline V gene lookup returns CDR1 SGHAT and CDR2 FQNNGV. V gave up 5 bases and J gave up 10 bases; unmatched junction bases: 11. The CDR3 spans 13 residues. In DNA, the CDR3 is TGTGCCAGCAGCACTGACAGGGTAGGAGATCAGTACTTC. Translated: CASSTDRVGDQYF.